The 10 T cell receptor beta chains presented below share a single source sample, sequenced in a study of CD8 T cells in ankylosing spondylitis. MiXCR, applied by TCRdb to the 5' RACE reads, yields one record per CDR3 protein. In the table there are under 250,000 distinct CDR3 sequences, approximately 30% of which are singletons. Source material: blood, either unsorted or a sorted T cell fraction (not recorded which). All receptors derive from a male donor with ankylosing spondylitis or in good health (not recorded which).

In DNA form, the CDR3 reads TGTGCCAGCAGCCCCTCGGGGGTGGGCACAGATACGCAGTATTTT. Translated, it gives CASSPSGVGTDTQYF. V and J are TRBV7-6 and TRBJ2-3; weak D call: TRBD2 (6 bases). The ends were cut back, 5 bases at V and 1 base at J, with 13 bases in the middle. There are 15 residues in the CDR3. In germline, CDR1 is SGHVS, CDR2 FNYEAQ.

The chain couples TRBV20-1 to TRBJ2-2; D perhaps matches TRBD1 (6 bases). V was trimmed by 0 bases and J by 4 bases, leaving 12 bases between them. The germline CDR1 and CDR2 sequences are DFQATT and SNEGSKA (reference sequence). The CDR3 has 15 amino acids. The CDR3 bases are TGCAGTGCTAGAGATCAGGGGTTGGGCACCGGGGAGCTGTTTTTT. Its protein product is CSARDQGLGTGELFF.

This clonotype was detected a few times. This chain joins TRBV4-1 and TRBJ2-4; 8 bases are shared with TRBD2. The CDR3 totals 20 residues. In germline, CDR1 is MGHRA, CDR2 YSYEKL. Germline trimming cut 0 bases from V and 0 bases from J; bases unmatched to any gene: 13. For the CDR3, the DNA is TGCGCCAGCAGCCAAGATCGGGGGGGCTCGCTAGGCTCAGCCAAAAACATTCAGTACTTC. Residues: CASSQDRGGSLGSAKNIQYF.

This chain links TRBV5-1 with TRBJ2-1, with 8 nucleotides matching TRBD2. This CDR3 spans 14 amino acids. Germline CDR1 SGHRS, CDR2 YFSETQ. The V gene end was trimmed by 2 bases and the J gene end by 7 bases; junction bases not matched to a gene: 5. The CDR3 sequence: CASSLTAGANEQFF. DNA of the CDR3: TGCGCCAGCAGCTTAACAGCGGGGGCAAATGAGCAGTTCTTC.

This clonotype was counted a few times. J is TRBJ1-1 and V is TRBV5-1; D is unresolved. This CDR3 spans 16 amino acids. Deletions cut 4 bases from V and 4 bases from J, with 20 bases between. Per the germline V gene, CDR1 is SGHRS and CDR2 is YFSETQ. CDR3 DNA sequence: TGCGCCAGCAGCCGCAGCGGGGAGGTGGTTGGCACTGAAGCTTTCTTT. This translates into CASSRSGEVVGTEAFF.

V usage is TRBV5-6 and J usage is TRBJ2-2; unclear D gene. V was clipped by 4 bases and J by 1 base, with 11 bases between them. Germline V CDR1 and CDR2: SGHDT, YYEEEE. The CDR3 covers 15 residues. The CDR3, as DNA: TGTGCCAGCAGCAGAAGAAGGGAGAACACCGGGGAGCTGTTTTTT. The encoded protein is CASSRRRENTGELFF.

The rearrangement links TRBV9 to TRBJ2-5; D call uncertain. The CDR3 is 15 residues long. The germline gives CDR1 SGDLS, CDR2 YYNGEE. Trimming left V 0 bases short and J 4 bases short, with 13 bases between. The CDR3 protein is CASSVEWGLGETQYF. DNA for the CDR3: TGTGCCAGCAGCGTAGAATGGGGATTAGGAGAGACCCAGTACTTC.

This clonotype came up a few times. CDR3: CASSFALGTEAFF. The CDR3 DNA follows: TGTGCCAGCAGTTTTGCCTTAGGGACTGAAGCTTTCTTT. J is TRBJ1-1 and V is TRBV12-3 or TRBV12-4; D remains unclear. V dropped 3 bases and J dropped 5 bases, with 10 bases sitting between them. The CDR3 length is 13 residues.

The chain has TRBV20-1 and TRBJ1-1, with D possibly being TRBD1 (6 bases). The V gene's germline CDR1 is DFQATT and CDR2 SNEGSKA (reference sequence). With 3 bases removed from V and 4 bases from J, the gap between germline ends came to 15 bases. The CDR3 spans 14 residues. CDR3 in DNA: TGCAGTGCTAGTGTTCCAGGGGTGACCACTGAAGCTTTCTTT. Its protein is CSASVPGVTTEAFF.

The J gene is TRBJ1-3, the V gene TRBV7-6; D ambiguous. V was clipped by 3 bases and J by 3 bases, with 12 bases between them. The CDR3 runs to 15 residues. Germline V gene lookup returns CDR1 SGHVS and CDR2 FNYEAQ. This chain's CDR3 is CASSFEGANGNTIYF. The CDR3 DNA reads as TGTGCCAGCAGCTTCGAGGGCGCTAATGGAAACACCATATATTTT.